The 12 T cell receptor beta chains in this list originate from one sample, sequenced in a study of shared clonotypes between healthy human individuals (dated by TCRdb to 2020 to 2022). The library came from the immunoSEQ multiplex PCR assay. Drawn from immuneACCESS, this table holds only the in-frame rearrangements with V and J called that TCRdb kept. Clones are partly lost; checked studies trace under half to an unresolved V gene and leave the rest unexplained. Counted in this sample were around 1.9 million clones; about 93% of them appeared once. In total, the top ten clones hold under 2% of the sample. CD8 naive samples were CD45RO-negative cells positively selected for CCR7, giving a CD45RA+CCR7+ population that excluded TemRA cells. The specimen sequenced was naive CD8+ T cells from PBMCs. The cell subset or site label of this sample denotes: CD45RA+CCR7+. These receptors were obtained from a man between 18 and 35 years old in good health. Some clones in this sample may be carry-over from other donors' samples.

V usage is TRBV27 and J usage is TRBJ1-1; D is unresolved. Germline CDR1 reads MNHEY; CDR2 reads SMNVEV (reference sequence). V lost 6 bases and J 6 bases, leaving 8 bases between the germline ends. The CDR3 runs to 11 residues. The CDR3 loop is CASRENAEAFF. In DNA, the CDR3 is TGTGCCAGCAGGGAAAACGCTGAAGCTTTCTTT.

The chain joins TRBV27 to TRBJ1-2; 9 nucleotides align to TRBD1. Per germline, CDR1 MNHEY and CDR2 SMNVEV (reference sequence). The CDR3 covers 15 residues. After removal of 2 bases from V and 4 bases from J, the junction contained 5 bases not matched to a gene. The CDR3 here is CASSLRGTGFYGYTF. The DNA of the CDR3 is TGTGCCAGCAGTTTAAGAGGGACAGGGTTCTATGGCTACACCTTC.

The J gene is TRBJ2-1, the V gene TRBV10-1; 8 bases line up with TRBD2. V shed 7 bases and J 10 bases; nucleotides not matched to a gene: 9. Per germline, CDR1 WNHNN and CDR2 SYGVQD (reference sequence). This CDR3 has 13 amino acids. CDR3 region: CASNNGLAPEQFF. For the CDR3, the DNA is TGCGCCAGCAACAATGGACTAGCCCCCGAGCAGTTCTTC.

The chain has TRBV7-9 and TRBJ1-2, with 9 bases matching TRBD1. After removal of 5 bases from V and 4 bases from J, the junction contained 11 bases not matched to a gene. The CDR3 totals 16 residues. The germline V gene encodes CDR1 SEHNR and CDR2 FQNEAQ (reference sequence). In nucleotides, the CDR3 is TGTGCCAGCAGCCTAAGGGGGGACAGGGAAGGCTATGGCTACACCTTC. This encodes CASSLRGDREGYGYTF.

The chain has TRBV27 and TRBJ2-7, with a weak D call TRBD2 (6 bases). This CDR3 is built from 16 residues. The germline gives CDR1 MNHEY, CDR2 SMNVEV (reference sequence). V lost 5 bases and J 2 bases, leaving 19 bases between the germline ends. The CDR3 DNA reads as TGTGCCAGCAGTCCCTCCGGGACGGGGGAGGCCTACGAGCAGTACTTC. Its protein is CASSPSGTGEAYEQYF.

This sequence joins TRBV27 and TRBJ1-2; 7 bases are a match to TRBD1. The CDR3 has 15 amino acids. Losses at the gene ends were 4 bases for V and 2 bases for J; bases not matched to a gene: 7. CDR1 and CDR2 (germline): MNHEY, SMNVEV (reference sequence). The CDR3 protein is CASSSVAGGNYGYTF. In DNA form, the CDR3 reads TGTGCCAGCAGTTCCGTTGCAGGGGGGAACTATGGCTACACCTTC.

The V gene is TRBV5-1, the J gene TRBJ2-7; tentatively, D is TRBD1 (6 bases). Trimming pared 2 bases from V and 1 base from J, leaving 7 bases between. CDR3 length: 13 amino acids. Germline values: CDR1 SGHRS, CDR2 YFSETQ. The CDR3 DNA reads TGCGCCAGCAGCTTTACAGGGTCCTACGAGCAGTACTTC. This sequence encodes CASSFTGSYEQYF.

This clone was counted only a few times. The chain employs TRBV19 and TRBJ2-1, with D uncertain. Per the germline V gene, CDR1 is LNHDA and CDR2 is SQIVND (reference sequence). This CDR3 comprises 12 residues. V shed 3 bases and J shed 8 bases, with 8 bases lying between them. CDR3 region: CASSMLRDEQFF. The CDR3 nucleotides read TGTGCCAGTAGTATGTTAAGGGATGAGCAGTTCTTC.

CDR3 in amino acids: CASSFQGALETNEKLFF. CDR3 nucleotide sequence: TGTGCCAGCAGTTTTCAGGGGGCGTTGGAAACTAATGAAAAACTGTTTTTT. This chain uses TRBV27 with TRBJ1-4, with TRBD1 identical over 8 bases. Germline lookup yields CDR1 MNHEY and CDR2 SMNVEV (reference sequence). The CDR3 contains 17 residues. The V gene end was trimmed by 3 bases and the J gene end by 1 base; junction bases not matched to a gene: 7.

The chain couples TRBV28 to TRBJ2-7; maybe TRBD1 (6 bases). Trimming pared 3 bases from V and 2 bases from J, leaving 17 bases between. The CDR3 is 16 residues long. Germline values: CDR1 MDHEN, CDR2 SYDVKM. The CDR3 DNA follows: TGTGCCAGCAGTTTGCCCGGGAAGGGGGTTACCTACGAGCAGTACTTC. Protein product: CASSLPGKGVTYEQYF.

V and J are TRBV7-9 and TRBJ1-2; 7 positions match TRBD1. The germline V gene has CDR1 SEHNR and CDR2 FQNEAQ (reference sequence). The junction had 9 bases not matched to a gene; V was cut back by 1 base and J by 4 bases. This CDR3 region has 16 residues. This CDR3 is CASSLGEGAPFYGYTF. The DNA for the CDR3 is TGTGCCAGCAGCTTAGGGGAGGGGGCGCCGTTCTATGGCTACACCTTC.

The chain combines TRBV7-6 with TRBJ2-2, with D unresolved. This CDR3 has 14 residues. The germline V gene has CDR1 SGHVS and CDR2 FNYEAQ. V lost 10 bases and J 0 bases, leaving 12 bases between the germline ends. The chain's CDR3 is CATLDPPNTGELFF. CDR3 bases: TGTGCCACCCTAGACCCGCCGAACACCGGGGAGCTGTTTTTT. The full variable domain, its missing parts supplied by reference TRBV7-6 and TRBJ2-2, is GAGVSQSPRYKVTKRGQDVALRCDPISGHVSLYWYRQALGQGPEFLTYFNYEAQQDKSGLPNDRFSAERPEGSISTLTIQRTEQRDSAMYRCATLDPPNTGELFFGEGSRLTVL.